These 5 T cell receptor beta chains share one sample of origin, sequenced in a study of circulating and synovial CD4+ cells in juvenile arthritis. The protocol was immunoSEQ multiplex PCR, while the TCRdb copy is restricted to in-frame clones and leaves out a portion. The data contain about 34,000 clones, about 95% of them singletons. The specimen was CD4+ T cells from blood. Receptors were obtained from a human donor with juvenile idiopathic arthritis.

The V call is TRBV13, the J call TRBJ2-1, with TRBD2 identical over 12 bases. The CDR3 is made up of 14 amino acids. Per the germline V gene, CDR1 is PRHDT and CDR2 is FYEKMQ (reference sequence). The trim removed 6 bases at V and 10 bases at J, leaving 7 bases unmatched. The CDR3 DNA sequence: TGTGCCAGCAGACAGACTAGCGGGAGTGGGGAGCAGTTCTTC. Amino acid sequence: CASRQTSGSGEQFF.

The rearrangement uses TRBV5-8 and TRBJ1-2; TRBD1 aligns across 9 bases. Per the germline V gene, CDR1 is SGHTS and CDR2 is YDEGEE. CDR3 length equals 19 residues. V dropped 4 bases and J dropped 5; count of bases not matched to a gene: 21. The CDR3 region is CASSPRPGQGVREEYGYTF. CDR3 DNA: TGTGCCAGCAGCCCACGCCCGGGACAGGGTGTCCGGGAAGAATATGGCTACACCTTC.

The chain combines TRBV5-1 with TRBJ2-1; 10 bases align to TRBD2. There are 16 residues in the CDR3. J was trimmed by 4 bases and V by 5 bases; bases with no gene match: 9. Germline CDR1 SGHRS, CDR2 YFSETQ. The CDR3 loop reads CASSLHTSGDYNEQFF. The CDR3 DNA sequence: TGCGCCAGCAGTTTGCATACTAGCGGGGATTACAATGAGCAGTTCTTC.

The V call is TRBV6-5, the J call TRBJ2-3; weak D call: TRBD2 (7 bases). Between the trimmed V and J ends, which lost 7 bases and 4 bases, there was a span of 15 bases. CDR1 is MNHEY, CDR2 SVGAGI, per germline. The CDR3 consists of 14 residues. CDR3 loop: CASTRGGAPDTQYF. The CDR3 DNA reads TGTGCCAGCACTAGGGGGGGGGCCCCAGATACGCAGTATTTT.

This clone was counted once. This sequence joins TRBV9 and TRBJ2-3, with TRBD1 as a possible D gene (5 bases). V dropped 4 bases and J dropped 2 bases, with 14 bases sitting between them. The germline V gene has CDR1 SGDLS and CDR2 YYNGEE. There are 15 residues in the CDR3. The CDR3 spells CASSPRVGHTDTQYF. The CDR3 DNA is TGTGCCAGCAGCCCCCGGGTGGGGCACACAGATACGCAGTATTTT.